Each of the 11 T cell receptor beta chains below was sequenced from the same sample in a study of blood T cell repertoires in COVID-19. Profiling relied on immunoSEQ multiplex PCR, and the TCRdb table lists in-frame clones only, not all of them. The sample includes around 250,000 clones, 86% of them seen just once. The specimen was peripheral blood. The receptors come from a man aged 35 to 55 with active or convalescent COVID-19.

The chain couples TRBV2 to TRBJ2-7; the match to TRBD1 covers 8 bases. V lost 5 bases and J lost 3; bases outside the gene matches: 9. CDR3 length equals 15 residues. The germline CDR1 and CDR2 sequences are SNHLY and FYNNEI. The CDR3 coding sequence is TGTGCCAGCAGTAACGGACAGGGTAAATACTACGAGCAGTACTTC. Translating gives CASSNGQGKYYEQYF.

Ten or more counts support this clone. The chain carries TRBV2 and TRBJ2-7, with 8 bases aligning to TRBD1. V dropped 4 bases and J dropped 2; count of bases not matched to a gene: 4. Germline loops: CDR1 SNHLY, CDR2 FYNNEI. This CDR3 spans 14 amino acids. CDR3: CASSAYRGTYEQYF. CDR3 sequence (DNA): TGTGCCAGCAGTGCATACAGGGGGACCTACGAGCAGTACTTC.

V usage is TRBV24-1 and J usage is TRBJ2-1; D is unresolved. V was clipped by 9 bases and J by 9 bases, with 14 bases between them. From germline, CDR1 is KGHDR and CDR2 SFDVKD. The CDR3 runs to 12 residues. CDR3 coding DNA: TGTGCCACCCACGCTAGGAGTATTGAGCAGTTCTTC. It translates to CATHARSIEQFF.

Only a few counts were recorded for this clone. V and J are TRBV6-5 and TRBJ1-1; 7 bases line up with TRBD1. The CDR3 sequence is 15 residues long. With V trimmed by 0 bases and J by 4 bases, 5 bases remained unmatched. Germline loops: CDR1 MNHEY, CDR2 SVGAGI. CDR3 nucleotides: TGTGCCAGCAGTTACTCCACCAGGGGGAGCACTGAAGCTTTCTTT. Amino acids: CASSYSTRGSTEAFF.

The chain employs TRBV25-1 and TRBJ2-1; 8 nucleotides agree with TRBD1. The V gene end was trimmed by 2 bases and the J gene end by 5 bases; junction bases not matched to a gene: 8. The CDR3 spans 16 residues. In germline, CDR1 is MGHDK, CDR2 SYGVNS. The CDR3 DNA reads as TGTGCCAGCAGTGAAATGGTGACAGGGGTCCACAATGAGCAGTTCTTC. It specifies CASSEMVTGVHNEQFF.

The CDR3 coding sequence is TGCAGCACCCTCCGAACGGACATGAACACTGAAGCTTTCTTT. Residues: CSTLRTDMNTEAFF. The chain is built from TRBV29-1 and TRBJ1-1; a possible D gene is TRBD1 (5 bases). This CDR3 has 14 residues. The ends were cut back, 8 bases at V and 0 bases at J, with 16 bases in the middle. Germline V lookup: CDR1 SQVTM, CDR2 ANQGSEA.

Notes on this clone: The junction and the germline gene differ at one end; a read error may be behind it. V gene TRBV3-1 (or the pseudogene TRBV3-2) combines with J gene TRBJ2-2; weak D call: TRBD2 (5 bases). Per the germline V gene, CDR1 is LGHDT and CDR2 is YNNKEL (reference sequence). The CDR3 consists of 13 residues. The CDR3 DNA is TGTGCCAGCAGTCCGGGATACACCGGGGAGCTGGTTTTT. Its protein product is CASSPGYTGELVF.

The V gene is TRBV24-1, the J gene TRBJ1-1; D possibly corresponds to TRBD1 (6 bases). The CDR3 spans 13 residues. Trimming took 10 bases from V and 6 from J, leaving 17 bases between them. From germline, CDR1 is KGHDR and CDR2 SFDVKD. Here the CDR3 reads CATQGWGSAEAFF. In DNA, the CDR3 is TGTGCCACACAGGGTTGGGGGTCCGCTGAAGCTTTCTTT.

The V call is TRBV2, the J call TRBJ2-1, with 9 bases that match TRBD2. CDR1 and CDR2 from the germline V gene are SNHLY and FYNNEI. The J segment lost 8 bases and the V segment lost 10 bases, leaving 9 bases of the junction unmatched. This CDR3 spans 13 amino acids. CDR3 bases: TGTGCCACCGTGGGGCGGGAGGGGGATGAGCAGTTCTTC. The encoded protein is CATVGREGDEQFF.

The chain recombines TRBV27 with TRBJ1-4, with 7 bases matching TRBD1. V dropped 6 bases and J dropped 3; count of bases not matched to a gene: 4. This CDR3 region has 14 residues. Germline V lookup: CDR1 MNHEY, CDR2 SMNVEV (reference sequence). This chain's CDR3 is CASRPGTANEKLFF. The CDR3 nucleotides are TGTGCCAGCAGGCCCGGGACAGCTAATGAAAAACTGTTTTTT. Filled out from reference TRBV27 and TRBJ1-4, the complete variable domain reads EAQVTQNPRYLITVTGKKLTVTCSQNMNHEYMSWYRQDPGLGLRQIYYSMNVEVTDKGDVPEGYKVSRKEKRNFPLILESPSPNQTSLYFCASRPGTANEKLFFGSGTQLSVL.

The chain employs TRBV24-1 and TRBJ1-5; possibly TRBD1 for D (6 bases). Germline V gene sequence: CDR1 KGHDR, CDR2 SFDVKD. The CDR3 is 17 residues long. Trimming removed 5 bases at V and 0 bases at J, with 16 bases between. The CDR3 nucleotides are TGTGCCACCAGTGGGGGGCCGGGAGGAAATAGCAATCAGCCCCAGCATTTT. This encodes CATSGGPGGNSNQPQHF.